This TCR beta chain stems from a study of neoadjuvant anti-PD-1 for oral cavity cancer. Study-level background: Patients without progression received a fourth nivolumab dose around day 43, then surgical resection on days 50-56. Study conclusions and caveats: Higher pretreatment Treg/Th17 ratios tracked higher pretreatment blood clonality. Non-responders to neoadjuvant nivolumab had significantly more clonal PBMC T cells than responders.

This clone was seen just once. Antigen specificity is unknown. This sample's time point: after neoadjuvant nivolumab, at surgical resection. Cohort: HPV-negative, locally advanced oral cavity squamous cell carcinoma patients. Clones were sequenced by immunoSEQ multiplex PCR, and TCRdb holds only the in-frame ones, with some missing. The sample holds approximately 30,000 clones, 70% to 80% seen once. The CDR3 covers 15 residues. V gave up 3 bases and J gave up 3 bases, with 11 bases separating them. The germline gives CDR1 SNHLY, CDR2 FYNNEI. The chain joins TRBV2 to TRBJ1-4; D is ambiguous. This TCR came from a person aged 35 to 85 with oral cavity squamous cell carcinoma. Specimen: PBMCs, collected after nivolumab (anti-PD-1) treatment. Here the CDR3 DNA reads TGTGCCAGCAGTGATACGGCGCGGCCTAATGAAAAACTGTTTTTT. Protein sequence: CASSDTARPNEKLFF.